This is a list of T cell receptor beta chains from one sample in a study of T-cell reconstitution after alpha-beta-depleted transplantation in children. TCRdb called the PCR reads again in MiXCR, with one record for every CDR3 protein. Of around 78,000 distinct CDR3 sequences listed, about 7% are singletons. Here the sequenced sample was PBMCs from the stem cell graft donor, taken from the stem cell graft. The receptors originated from a human donor who donated a stem cell graft to a child with acute lymphoblastic leukemia. Both conserved end residues are part of each CDR3. Fields, in order: V gene, clone size, D gene, J gene, CDR3 DNA, CDR3 protein. D genes are given only for firm matches. Only part of the rows carry a size: once, few, many, or a class if the clone is expanded.

TRBV12-3/TRBV12-4	many	.	TRBJ1-1	TGTGCCAGCAGTTTAAACGGGGGGGGGACTGAAGCTTTCTTT	CASSLNGGGTEAFF
TRBV7-3	.	.	TRBJ2-3	TGTGCCAGCAGCTTAAGGCGGGCGGATACGCAGTATTTT	CASSLRRADTQYF
TRBV20-1	many	TRBD2	TRBJ2-1	TGCAGTGCTAGCCCGCCGGGACTAGCGTCGGGAGAGCAGTTCTTC	CSASPPGLASGEQFF
TRBV19	many	.	TRBJ1-6	TGTGCCAGTAGTCCCCAGGGAGATAATTCACCCCTCCACTTT	CASSPQGDNSPLHF
TRBV4-2	many	.	TRBJ2-2	TGTGCCAGCAGCCATCCACTCGGGGGGCCGGCTAACACCGGGGAGCTGTTTTTT	CASSHPLGGPANTGELFF
TRBV4-3	many	TRBD2	TRBJ2-1	TGCGCCAGCAGCCAAAAGGCGGGGGAACCGGGCGGGCAGTTCTTC	CASSQKAGEPGGQFF
TRBV5-1	many	TRBD1	TRBJ2-7	TGCGCCAGCAGGGTAACGGACAGGGACTACGAGCAGTACTTC	CASRVTDRDYEQYF
TRBV12-3/TRBV12-4	many	.	TRBJ2-7	TGTGCCAGCACCCCGAGGGCAGGTTTCTACGAGCAGTACTTC	CASTPRAGFYEQYF
TRBV4-2	many	TRBD1	TRBJ1-2	TGTGCCAGCACCCTGACAGGGAGCTATGGCTACACCTTC	CASTLTGSYGYTF
TRBV7-3	many	TRBD2	TRBJ2-2	TGTGCCAGCAGCTCTTCTAGCGGGGGGGCCAGGACCGGGGAGCTGTTTTTT	CASSSSSGGARTGELFF
TRBV6-2/TRBV6-3	.	.	TRBJ1-2	TGTGCCAGCAGTCAGGGCCGACGGTCGTCCTATAGCTACACCTTC	CASSQGRRSSYSYTF
TRBV6-1	many	.	TRBJ1-3	TGTGCCAGCAGCCTAGAGGACACCATATATTTT	CASSLEDTIYF
TRBV27	many	.	TRBJ2-5	TGTGCCAGCAGCCCATCTGGGTGGGAGACCCAGTACTTC	CASSPSGWETQYF
TRBV29-1	many	TRBD1	TRBJ2-5	TGCAGCGTTGCACAGGGGTTAGGAGAGACCCAGTACTTC	CSVAQGLGETQYF
TRBV27	many	TRBD2	TRBJ2-7	TGTGCCAGCAGTTTACTCGGACTAGCGGGAGTGGGGGAGCAGTACTTC	CASSLLGLAGVGEQYF
TRBV24-1	many	.	TRBJ2-7	TGTGCCACCAGTGATTTTAGCCAGGGATCCTACGAGCAGTACTTC	CATSDFSQGSYEQYF
TRBV27	many	TRBD2	TRBJ2-3	TGTGCCAGCAGTGTACTGACTAGCGGGGACGCAGATACGCAGTATTTT	CASSVLTSGDADTQYF
TRBV2	few	.	TRBJ2-5	TGTGCCAGCAGTGGGGGATTCGGGACCCAGTACTTC	CASSGGFGTQYF
TRBV3-1	.	.	TRBJ1-5	TGTGCCAGCAGCCAAGCCCCAGGGGCCCAGCCCCAGCATTTT	CASSQAPGAQPQHF
TRBV6-1	many	TRBD2	TRBJ2-4	TGTGCCAGCAGTGAGCTCGACCCGGGAGGAAGGTACTTC	CASSELDPGGRYF
TRBV20-1	many	.	TRBJ2-3	TGCAGTGTAGTAGCCGTGCTAATTAGCACAGATACGCAGTATTTT	CSVVAVLISTDTQYF
TRBV6-1	.	TRBD2	TRBJ2-5	TGTGCCAGCAGTCAGGTAGCGGGGGGGGAGACCCAGTACTTC	CASSQVAGGETQYF
TRBV6-2/TRBV6-3	many	TRBD1	TRBJ2-5	TGTGCCAGCACCACCCCGACAGGGGGCGTGGAGACCCAGTACTTC	CASTTPTGGVETQYF
TRBV12-3/TRBV12-4	many	.	TRBJ2-1	TGTGCCAGCAACCCGGACTCAGCGGTGGGTGAGCAGTTCTTC	CASNPDSAVGEQFF
TRBV18	medium-sized	.	TRBJ2-1	TGTGCCAGCTCACCGTGGGACAATGAGCAGTTCTTC	CASSPWDNEQFF
TRBV5-1	many	.	TRBJ1-4	TGCGCCAGCAGCTTGTCTGTTTCACAAAGTGAAAAACTGTTTTTT	CASSLSVSQSEKLFF
TRBV2	many	TRBD1	TRBJ2-7	TGTGCCAGCAGTGAGCAGGACAGGGGTTACGAGCAGTACTTC	CASSEQDRGYEQYF
TRBV5-6	few	TRBD1	TRBJ1-5	TGTGCCAGCAGCTTGGGCAGGGGGCGAGATCAGCCCCAGCATTTT	CASSLGRGRDQPQHF
TRBV7-8	.	TRBD2	TRBJ2-3	TGTGCCAGCAGCCCCCGGCTAGCGGGGGCCACAGATACGCAGTATTTT	CASSPRLAGATDTQYF
TRBV6-1	few	TRBD2	TRBJ2-7	TGTGCCAGCAATCCAGCGGGAATGGGGGAGCAGTACTTC	CASNPAGMGEQYF
TRBV7-2	many	TRBD1	TRBJ1-1	TGTGCCAGCAGCTCTACAGGGGGGTTCACTGAAGCTTTCTTT	CASSSTGGFTEAFF
TRBV19	few	.	TRBJ2-1	TGTGCCAGTAGTCCCCGGGACCGTTACAATGAGCAGTTCTTC	CASSPRDRYNEQFF
TRBV5-1	few	TRBD2	TRBJ2-1	TGCGCCAGCAGCTTGGAGTTGGGGAGGGATGAGCAGTTCTTC	CASSLELGRDEQFF
TRBV19	.	TRBD2	TRBJ2-7	TGTGCCAGTAGTATCGAAAGCGGGGCATCCTACGAGCAGTACTTC	CASSIESGASYEQYF
TRBV6-5	many	TRBD2	TRBJ2-7	TGTGCCAGCAGTTACCGGGGACTAACCAACTCAGAGCAGTATTTC	CASSYRGLTNSEQYF
TRBV5-4	many	TRBD1	TRBJ2-2	TGTGCCAGCAGCTTACCTACCGACAGGGTTGGCGGGGAGCTGTTTTTT	CASSLPTDRVGGELFF
TRBV13	many	TRBD2	TRBJ2-1	TGTGCCAGCAGCTTCCGGAAGACTAGCGGCTACAATGAGCAGTTCTTC	CASSFRKTSGYNEQFF
TRBV18	.	.	TRBJ1-1	TGTGCCAGCTCACCCGAGGGTTGGGGCACTGAAGCTTTCTTT	CASSPEGWGTEAFF
TRBV24-1	.	.	TRBJ1-6	TGTGCCACCAGTGATTTGCATGGTTCACCCCTCCACTTT	CATSDLHGSPLHF
TRBV29-1	many	.	TRBJ2-7	TGCAGCGTTCGCTCCGGGTCCTCCTACGAGCAGTACTTC	CSVRSGSSYEQYF
TRBV6-1	few	TRBD1	TRBJ2-7	TGTGCCAGCGGCCCTACAGGGGGTTCCTCCTACGAGCAGTACTTC	CASGPTGGSSYEQYF
TRBV12-3/TRBV12-4	many	TRBD2	TRBJ2-1	TGTGCCAGCAGCCGATCCAAACTAGCGGGAGGGGCGCCCACGTTCTTC	CASSRSKLAGGAPTFF
TRBV29-1	many	TRBD2	TRBJ2-7	TGCAGCGGAATTTCCGGAGGACTAGCGGGAGCACACGAGCAGTACTTC	CSGISGGLAGAHEQYF
TRBV28	many	TRBD1	TRBJ2-5	TGTGCCAGCAGTTCGAGTGTGGGACAGAGCTTC	CASSSSVGQSF
TRBV25-1	few	TRBD2	TRBJ2-3	TGTGCCAGCAGTGAAGTTGCGGGGGGCACAGATACGCAGTATTTT	CASSEVAGGTDTQYF
TRBV27	many	TRBD2	TRBJ2-6	TGTGCCAGCTCTGAAGCGGGGGCCTCCGGGGCCAACGTCCTGACTTTC	CASSEAGASGANVLTF
TRBV7-9	many	TRBD1	TRBJ1-5	TGTGCCAGCAGCTTCGGGCAGGGGGGTCAGCCCCAGCATTTT	CASSFGQGGQPQHF
TRBV6-5	many	.	TRBJ2-2	TGTGCCAGCAGTTTAGGGGAGGCCGGGGAGCTGTTTTTT	CASSLGEAGELFF
TRBV18	many	TRBD2	TRBJ2-1	TGTGCCAGCTCACCACGGACTAGCGGTAACAATGAGCAGTTCTTC	CASSPRTSGNNEQFF
TRBV7-2	many	TRBD2	TRBJ2-3	TGTGCCAGCAGCCAGCGGGGGGGCGGCACAGATACGCAGTATTTT	CASSQRGGGTDTQYF
TRBV5-1	many	.	TRBJ2-1	TGCGCCAGCAGCGACCAGGGGACAATAGGGATCAATGAGCAGTTCTTC	CASSDQGTIGINEQFF
TRBV7-9	many	.	TRBJ1-3	TGTGCCAGCAGCCCCGGAAACACCATATATTTT	CASSPGNTIYF
TRBV4-1	.	.	TRBJ2-1	TGCGCCAGCAGCCAAGACGGAGGTTTGGGGCACCGACGGCGGGAGCAGTTCTTC	CASSQDGGLGHRRREQFF
TRBV20-1	few	.	TRBJ2-7	TGCAGTGCTACCCTGGGAGGGGGATGGTACGAGCAGTACTTC	CSATLGGGWYEQYF
TRBV18	.	TRBD1	TRBJ1-2	TGTGCCAGCTCGTCCGGGACAGAGAATGGCTACACCTTC	CASSSGTENGYTF